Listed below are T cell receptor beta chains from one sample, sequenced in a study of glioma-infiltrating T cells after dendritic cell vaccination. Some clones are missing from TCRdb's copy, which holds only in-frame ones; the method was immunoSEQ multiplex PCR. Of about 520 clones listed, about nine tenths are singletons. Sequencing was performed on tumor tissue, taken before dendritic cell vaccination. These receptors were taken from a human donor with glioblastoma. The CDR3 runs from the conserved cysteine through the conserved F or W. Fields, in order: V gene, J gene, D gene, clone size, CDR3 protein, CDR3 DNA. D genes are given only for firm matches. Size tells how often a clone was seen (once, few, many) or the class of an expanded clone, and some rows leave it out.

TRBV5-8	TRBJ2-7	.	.	CASRPVGGVRYEQYF	TGTGCCAGCAGACCGGTCGGGGGAGTGAGGTACGAGCAGTACTTC
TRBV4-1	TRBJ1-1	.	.	CASSQGIDMNTEAFF	TGCGCCAGCAGCCAAGGTATAGACATGAACACTGAAGCTTTCTTT
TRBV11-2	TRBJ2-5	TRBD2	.	CASSTVAGVRETQYF	TGTGCCAGCAGCACGGTAGCGGGAGTCCGGGAGACCCAGTACTTC
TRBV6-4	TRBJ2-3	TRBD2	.	CASSDGTSGTDTQYF	TGTGCCAGCAGTGACGGGACTAGCGGCACAGATACGCAGTATTTT
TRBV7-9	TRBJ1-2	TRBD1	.	CASSLEQGLAPGYTF	TGTGCCAGCAGCTTAGAACAGGGGTTAGCCCCTGGCTACACCTTC
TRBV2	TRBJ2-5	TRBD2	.	CASSDGSGGLETQYF	TGTGCCAGCAGTGACGGGTCGGGGGGACTGGAGACCCAGTACTTC
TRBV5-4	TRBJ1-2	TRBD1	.	CASSLLTGGSHGYTF	TGTGCCAGCAGCTTATTAACAGGGGGCTCTCATGGCTACACCTTC
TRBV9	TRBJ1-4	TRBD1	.	CASSAQGAREKLFF	TGTGCCAGCAGCGCCCAGGGGGCTAGGGAAAAACTGTTTTTT
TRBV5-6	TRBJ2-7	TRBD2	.	CASSLGGGLAGFSGNEQYF	TGTGCCAGCAGCTTGGGAGGGGGGCTAGCGGGATTTTCAGGGAACGAGCAGTACTTC
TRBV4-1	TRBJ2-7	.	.	CASSQTGGYEQYF	TGCGCCAGCAGCCAGACCGGGGGCTACGAGCAGTACTTC
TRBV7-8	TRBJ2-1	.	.	CASTPLWQGSYNEQFF	TGTGCCAGCACCCCCTTGTGGCAGGGCTCCTACAATGAGCAGTTCTTC
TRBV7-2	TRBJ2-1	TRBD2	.	CASSLEWAGGLDEQFF	TGTGCCAGCAGCTTAGAATGGGCGGGAGGGCTCGATGAGCAGTTCTTC
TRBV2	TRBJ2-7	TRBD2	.	CASSARTSGAYEQYF	TGTGCCAGCAGTGCTCGGACTAGCGGGGCCTACGAGCAGTACTTC
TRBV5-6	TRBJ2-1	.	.	CASSPGLGGKEQFF	TGTGCCAGCAGCCCCGGTTTAGGCGGAAAAGAGCAGTTCTTC
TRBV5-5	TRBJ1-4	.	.	CASSTGFSTNEKLFF	TGTGCCAGCAGCACCGGGTTTTCAACTAATGAAAAACTGTTTTTT
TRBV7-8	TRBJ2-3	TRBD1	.	CASSYNRGSTDTQYF	TGTGCCAGCAGTTATAACAGGGGAAGCACAGATACGCAGTATTTT
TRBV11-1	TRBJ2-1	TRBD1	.	CASSSGQGGSNEQFF	TGTGCCAGCAGCTCCGGACAGGGAGGAAGCAATGAGCAGTTCTTC
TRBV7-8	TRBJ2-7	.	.	CASSVGGSAAYEQYF	TGTGCCAGCAGCGTAGGAGGATCGGCTGCCTACGAGCAGTACTTC
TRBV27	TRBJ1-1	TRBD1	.	CASSSGGGTRGTEAFF	TGTGCCAGCAGTTCAGGGGGCGGTACTCGAGGGACTGAAGCTTTCTTT
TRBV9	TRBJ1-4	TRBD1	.	CASSVEGGQGEKLFF	TGTGCCAGCAGCGTAGAGGGGGGACAGGGTGAAAAACTGTTTTTT
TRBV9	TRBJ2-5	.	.	CASSGQGLAETQYF	TGTGCCAGCAGCGGACAGGGACTTGCAGAGACCCAGTACTTC
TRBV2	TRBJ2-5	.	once	CASSEQGGQTQYF	TGTGCCAGCAGTGAACAGGGTGGGCAGACCCAGTACTTC
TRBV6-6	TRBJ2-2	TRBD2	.	CASSSVAGGNTGELFF	TGTGCCAGCAGTTCCGTAGCGGGAGGTAACACCGGGGAGCTGTTTTTT
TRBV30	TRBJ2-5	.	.	CAWSRSSRETQYF	TGTGCCTGGAGCCGATCTAGCAGGGAGACCCAGTACTTC
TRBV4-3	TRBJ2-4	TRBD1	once	CASSQAGTGVAKNIQYF	TGCGCCAGCAGCCAAGCCGGGACAGGGGTGGCCAAAAACATTCAGTACTTC
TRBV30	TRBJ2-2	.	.	CAWSSQGSGELFF	TGTGCCTGGAGTTCACAGGGTAGCGGGGAGCTGTTTTTT
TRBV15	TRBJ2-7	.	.	CATSRDHYTGPSYEQYF	TGTGCCACCAGCCGCGACCATTACACAGGACCGAGCTACGAGCAGTACTTC
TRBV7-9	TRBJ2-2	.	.	CASSLARLGGGHTGELFF	TGTGCCAGCAGCTTAGCGCGGCTAGGGGGGGGGCATACCGGGGAGCTGTTTTTT
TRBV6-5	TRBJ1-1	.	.	CASSTGEVAEAFF	TGTGCCAGCAGTACAGGAGAGGTCGCTGAAGCTTTCTTT
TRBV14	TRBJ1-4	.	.	CASSQAGKLYEKLFF	TGTGCCAGCAGCCAGGCAGGGAAGCTGTATGAAAAACTGTTTTTT
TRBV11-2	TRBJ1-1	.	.	CASSLEGGLTEAFF	TGTGCCAGCAGCTTAGAGGGGGGACTCACTGAAGCTTTCTTT
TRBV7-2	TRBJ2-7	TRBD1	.	CASSFSTGSYEQYF	TGTGCCAGCAGCTTCTCGACAGGGTCCTACGAGCAGTACTTC
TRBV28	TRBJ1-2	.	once	CASSLRGGNYGYTF	TGTGCCAGCAGTTTAAGGGGGGGGAACTATGGCTACACCTTC
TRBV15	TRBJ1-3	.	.	CATSRDRADSSGNTIYF	TGTGCCACCAGCAGAGATCGAGCAGACAGCTCTGGAAACACCATATATTTT
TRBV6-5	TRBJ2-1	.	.	CASSPATTSYSEQFF	TGTGCCAGCAGTCCAGCTACTACCTCCTATAGTGAGCAGTTCTTC
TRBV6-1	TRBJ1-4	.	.	CASSEMASATNEKLFF	TGTGCCAGCAGTGAAATGGCAAGTGCAACTAATGAAAAACTGTTTTTT
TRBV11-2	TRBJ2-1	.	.	CASSSPGSSYSYNEQFF	TGTGCCAGCAGCTCCCCGGGTAGCTCCTACTCCTACAATGAGCAGTTCTTC
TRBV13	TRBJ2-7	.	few	CASSVQSFVPYEQYF	TGTGCCAGCAGCGTACAGTCTTTCGTCCCCTACGAGCAGTACTTC
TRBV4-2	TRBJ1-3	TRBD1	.	CASSQGVARGSFWDSISGNTIYF	TGTGCCAGCAGCCAAGGGGTGGCGCGGGGATCTTTTTGGGACAGTATCTCTGGAAACACCATATATTTT
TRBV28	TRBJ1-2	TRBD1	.	CASSSTWDRGYTF	TGTGCCAGCAGTTCCACCTGGGACAGGGGCTACACCTTC
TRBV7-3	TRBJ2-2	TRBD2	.	CASSFPAGVGNTGELFF	TGTGCCAGCAGCTTCCCAGCGGGGGTCGGGAACACCGGGGAGCTGTTTTTT
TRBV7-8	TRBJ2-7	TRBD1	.	CASSRDSEQYF	TGTGCCAGTAGCAGGGACAGCGAGCAGTACTTC
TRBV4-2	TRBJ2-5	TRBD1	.	CASSQADRGRQETQYF	TGTGCCAGCAGCCAAGCGGACAGGGGGAGACAAGAGACCCAGTACTTC
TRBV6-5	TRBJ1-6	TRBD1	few	CASKIGTGDSPLHF	TGTGCCAGCAAAATCGGGACAGGGGATTCACCCCTCCACTTT
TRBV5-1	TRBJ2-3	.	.	CASSLFPGGTDTQYF	TGCGCCAGCAGCTTGTTCCCAGGCGGCACAGATACGCAGTATTTT
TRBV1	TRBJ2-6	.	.	CTSSSQCLCQSRANVLTF	TGCACCAGCAGTAGTCAATGTTTGTGCCAAAGTCGGGCCAACGTCCTGACTTTC
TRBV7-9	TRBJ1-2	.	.	CASSPTGAPYGYTF	TGTGCCAGCAGCCCGACAGGAGCCCCCTATGGCTACACCTTC
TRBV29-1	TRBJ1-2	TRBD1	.	CSVADREGYGYTF	TGCAGCGTCGCGGACAGGGAGGGGTATGGCTACACCTTC
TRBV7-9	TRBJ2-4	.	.	CASSLSGVHIQYF	TGTGCCAGCAGCTTATCGGGGGTTCACATTCAGTACTTC
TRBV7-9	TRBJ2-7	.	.	CASSPGSYEQYF	TGTGCCAGCAGCCCTGGCAGTTACGAGCAGTACTTC
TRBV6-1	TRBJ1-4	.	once	CASATEKLFF	TGTGCCAGCGCTACTGAAAAACTGTTTTTT
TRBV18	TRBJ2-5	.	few	CASSPNMGAGKTQYF	TGTGCCAGCTCACCAAATATGGGGGCAGGAAAGACCCAGTACTTC
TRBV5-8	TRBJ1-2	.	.	CASSLQGAHYGYTF	TGTGCCAGCAGCTTGCAAGGGGCCCACTATGGCTACACCTTC
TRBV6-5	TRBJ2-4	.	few	CASRPRGPKNIQYF	TGTGCCAGCAGGCCCAGGGGACCTAAAAACATTCAGTACTTC
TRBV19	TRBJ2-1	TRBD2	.	CASSQREAGDEQFF	TGTGCCAGTAGTCAACGGGAAGCGGGGGATGAGCAGTTCTTC
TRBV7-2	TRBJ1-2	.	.	CASSPPGAWSGYTF	TGTGCCAGCAGCCCCCCAGGTGCCTGGTCGGGCTACACCTTC
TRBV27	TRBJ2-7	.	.	CASSFLSSYEQYF	TGTGCCAGCAGTTTCCTTAGCTCCTACGAGCAGTACTTC